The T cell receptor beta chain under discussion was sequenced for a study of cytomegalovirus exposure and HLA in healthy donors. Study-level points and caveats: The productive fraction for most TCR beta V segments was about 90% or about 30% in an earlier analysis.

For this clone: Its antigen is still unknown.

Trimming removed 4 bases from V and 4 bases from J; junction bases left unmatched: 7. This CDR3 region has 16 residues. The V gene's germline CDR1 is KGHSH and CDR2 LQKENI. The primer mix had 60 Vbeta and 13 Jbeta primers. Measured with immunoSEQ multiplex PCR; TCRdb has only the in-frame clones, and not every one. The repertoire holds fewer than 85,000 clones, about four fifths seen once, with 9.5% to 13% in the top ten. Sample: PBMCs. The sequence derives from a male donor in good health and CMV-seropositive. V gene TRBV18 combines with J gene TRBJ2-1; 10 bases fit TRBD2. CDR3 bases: TGTGCCAGCTCACGACCCGGGACTAGCGTGTACAATGAGCAGTTCTTC. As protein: CASSRPGTSVYNEQFF.